This TCR beta chain was obtained from a study of blood T cell repertoires in COVID-19. Looking at the study overall: Samples taken during acute and convalescent COVID-19 were collected in the United States, Italy and Spain. The analysed material was cDNA or gDNA that came from T cells, B-cell-depleted T cells, or PBMCs.

Enrollment of patients from Seattle took place during active infection, with longitudinal follow-up. The length of the CDR3 is 16 residues. Trimming took off 5 bases at V and 5 bases at J, with 19 bases between the two ends. The V gene's germline CDR1 is LNHDA and CDR2 SQIVND (reference sequence). Per the original data handling: Quantification of nucleated cells was approximated via reference gene primer amplification. Clones were sequenced by immunoSEQ multiplex PCR, and TCRdb holds only the in-frame ones, with some missing. V, J and clone size derive from that table, while D and trimming were established from the DNA sequence. The profile covers approximately 500,000 clones, with roughly 89% appearing a single time and 0.7% to 1% taken by the ten largest.

V is TRBV19 and J is TRBJ1-5; D might be TRBD1 (5 bases). This clonotype was sampled from a young man with COVID-19, enrolled during active disease. Source material: peripheral blood. CDR3 nucleotide sequence: TGTGCCAGTAGTTCACAACAGGATGCTTCATATCAGCCCCAGCATTTT. As protein: CASSSQQDASYQPQHF. The whole variable domain, remainder taken from reference TRBV19 and TRBJ1-5, is DGGITQSPKYLFRKEGQNVTLSCEQNLNHDAMYWYRQDPGQGLRLIYYSQIVNDFQKGDIAEGYSVSREKKESFPLTVTSAQKNPTAFYLCASSSQQDASYQPQHFGDGTRLSIL.